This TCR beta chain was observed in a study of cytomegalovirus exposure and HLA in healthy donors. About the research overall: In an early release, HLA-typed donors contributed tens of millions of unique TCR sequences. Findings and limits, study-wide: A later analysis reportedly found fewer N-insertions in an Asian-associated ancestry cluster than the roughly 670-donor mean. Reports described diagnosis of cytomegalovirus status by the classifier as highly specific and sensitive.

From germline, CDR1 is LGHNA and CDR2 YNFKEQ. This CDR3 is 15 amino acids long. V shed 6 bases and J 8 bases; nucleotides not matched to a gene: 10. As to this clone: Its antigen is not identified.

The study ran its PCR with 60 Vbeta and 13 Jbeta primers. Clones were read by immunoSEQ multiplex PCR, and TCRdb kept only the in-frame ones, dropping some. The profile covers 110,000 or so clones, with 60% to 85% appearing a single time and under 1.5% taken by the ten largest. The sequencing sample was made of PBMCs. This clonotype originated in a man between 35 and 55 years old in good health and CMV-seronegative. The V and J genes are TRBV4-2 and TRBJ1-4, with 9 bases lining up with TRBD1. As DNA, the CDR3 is TGTGCCAGCAGACCTGACAGGGGGGATATCGAAAAACTGTTTTTT. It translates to CASRPDRGDIEKLFF.